Presented here are 8 T cell receptor beta chains from one specimen sequenced in a study of blood T cell repertoires in COVID-19 (TCRdb year 2020). The library came from the immunoSEQ multiplex PCR assay. TCRdb holds this immuneACCESS table with in-frame rearrangements only. Some clones are missing; in checked studies, unresolved V genes explain under half, and the rest has no known cause. This sample holds just over 250,000 clones; 84% were observed only once. The ten largest clonotypes hold approximately 4% of the sample. Material for sequencing was PBMCs or T cells enriched from blood (not recorded which). All receptors come from a man younger than 40 with acute COVID-19.

The rearrangement links TRBV6-5 to TRBJ2-2; D might be TRBD2 (5 bases). The germline gives CDR1 MNHEY, CDR2 SVGAGI. V lost 6 bases and J lost 6, with 8 bases in between. This CDR3 region has 12 residues. The CDR3 DNA follows: TGTGCCAGCAGACTAGGGTCCGGGGAGCTGTTTTTT. Translated, it gives CASRLGSGELFF.

V and J are TRBV5-4 and TRBJ1-1, with D unclear. This CDR3 spans 15 amino acids. CDR1 is SGHNT, CDR2 YYREEE, per germline (reference sequence). Trimming removed 4 bases from V and 0 bases from J, with 13 bases in between. This CDR3 reads CASSPAGRVNTEAFF. DNA of the CDR3: TGTGCCAGCAGCCCGGCGGGTAGGGTGAACACTGAAGCTTTCTTT.

In its sample, this clone was seen once. This rearrangement joins TRBV4-1 to TRBJ1-4, with D uncertain. V lost 1 base and J lost 8, with 23 bases in between. The CDR3 consists of 18 residues. Germline lookup yields CDR1 MGHRA and CDR2 YSYEKL. Here the CDR3 DNA reads TGCGCCAGCAGCCAAGCAGCGGGGAGCCGACCCCCGGACGAAAAACTGTTTTTT. Translation: CASSQAAGSRPPDEKLFF.

The V gene is TRBV28, the J gene TRBJ1-5; 9 bases map to TRBD1. In germline, CDR1 is MDHEN, CDR2 SYDVKM. CDR3 length: 16 amino acids. The V gene end was trimmed by 6 bases and the J gene end by 0 bases; junction bases not matched to a gene: 6. CDR3 DNA: TGTGCCAGCAGGGGGGGACAGGGATATAGCAATCAGCCCCAGCATTTT. As protein: CASRGGQGYSNQPQHF.

The chain combines TRBV28 with TRBJ1-5; 7 bases are shared with TRBD1. With 3 bases clipped from V and 5 bases from J, the junction kept 7 bases outside the gene matches. The length of the CDR3 is 15 residues. The germline V gene has CDR1 MDHEN and CDR2 SYDVKM. The CDR3 region has the DNA TGTGCCAGCAGTTTTAGGCTGGGACAGTATCAGCCCCAGCATTTT. It codes for CASSFRLGQYQPQHF.

The V and J genes are TRBV5-1 and TRBJ1-5; unclear D gene. CDR3 length: 13 residues. The V gene's germline CDR1 is SGHRS and CDR2 YFSETQ. The V end lost 0 bases, the J end lost 9 bases, and 10 bases lay between the germline ends. Written as DNA, the CDR3 is TGCGCCAGCAGCTTGGAAGTGTCCGGGCCCCAGCATTTT. It codes for CASSLEVSGPQHF.

The V gene is TRBV5-6, the J gene TRBJ2-1; D not certain. This CDR3 is 15 amino acids long. Germline V gene sequence: CDR1 SGHDT, CDR2 YYEEEE. The ends were cut back, 2 bases at V and 0 bases at J, with 9 bases in the middle. The CDR3 region has the DNA TGTGCCAGCAGCTTAGGAGCCTACTCCTACAATGAGCAGTTCTTC. It codes for CASSLGAYSYNEQFF.

This clone was detected a few times. CDR3 sequence (DNA): TGTGCCAGCACGGAACTAGCGGGGGCTTACAATGAGCAGTTCTTC. This sequence encodes CASTELAGAYNEQFF. The chain has TRBV7-8 and TRBJ2-1; 11 bases line up with TRBD2. The germline V gene has CDR1 SGHVS and CDR2 FQNEAQ. The CDR3 sequence is 15 residues long. The V gene end was trimmed by 7 bases and the J gene end by 4 bases; junction bases not matched to a gene: 6.